A single sample is the source of the 29 T cell receptor beta chains below, sequenced in a study of CD8+ T cells in alopecia areata (dated by TCRdb to between 2017 and 2018). Receptor libraries were prepared by the immunoSEQ multiplex PCR assay. To provide template for TCR sequencing, every sample had RNA extracted and reverse transcribed into cDNA. TCRdb obtained this table from immuneACCESS and retained in-frame rearrangements with V and J assigned. These tables miss some clones; where compared with another copy, unresolved V genes account for less than half of the shortfall, and the remainder is unexplained. The sample contains some 150,000 clones, about 50% of them found a single time. The biggest ten clones account for roughly a fifth of the sample. The time point label corresponds to: baseline before oral tofacitinib. The sample consisted of CD8+ T cells sorted from blood, taken at week 0. Receptor source: a human donor with alopecia areata.

This clone was detected only a few times. The gene calls are TRBV11-2 and TRBJ2-3, with 13 bases matching TRBD2. J was trimmed by 0 bases and V by 3 bases; bases with no gene match: 6. The germline V gene encodes CDR1 SGHAT and CDR2 FQNNGV. This CDR3 region has 18 residues. The CDR3 reads CASSFPTSGGASTDTQYF. Here the CDR3 DNA reads TGTGCCAGCAGCTTCCCCACTAGCGGGGGGGCTAGCACAGATACGCAGTATTTT. The full variable domain, completed using reference TRBV11-2 and TRBJ2-3, is EAGVAQSPRYKIIEKRQSVAFWCNPISGHATLYWYQQILGQGPKLLIQFQNNGVVDDSQLPKDRFSAERLKGVDSTLKIQPAKLEDSAVYLCASSFPTSGGASTDTQYFGPGTRLTVL.

CDR3 coding DNA: TGTGCCAGCAGCTTATCAGGGCCCACTAACTATGGCTACACCTTC. This translates into CASSLSGPTNYGYTF. The chain couples TRBV5-4 to TRBJ1-2; tentative D call: TRBD1 (5 bases). CDR1 and CDR2 (germline): SGHNT, YYREEE (reference sequence). V gave up 2 bases and J gave up 0 bases, with 11 bases separating them. The CDR3 totals 15 residues.

The chain uses TRBV14 and TRBJ1-1; D remains unclear. V was pared by 0 bases and J by 5 bases, with 7 bases between. The CDR3 covers 13 residues. Germline lookup yields CDR1 SGHDN and CDR2 FVKESK. This CDR3 reads CASSQEGRTEAFF. CDR3 DNA sequence: TGTGCCAGCAGCCAAGAGGGTAGGACTGAAGCTTTCTTT.

The genes are TRBV7-7 and TRBJ2-5, with a tentative D call TRBD1 (6 bases). V shed 0 bases and J shed 4 bases, with 9 bases lying between them. The CDR3 contains 14 residues. Germline V CDR1 and CDR2: SSHAT, FNYEAQ (reference sequence). This CDR3 reads CASSLAQGSETQYF. CDR3 DNA sequence: TGTGCCAGCAGCTTAGCCCAGGGGTCAGAGACCCAGTACTTC.

This chain joins TRBV19 and TRBJ1-1; 7 nucleotides align to TRBD1. V was pared by 7 bases and J by 3 bases, with 8 bases of the junction left unmatched. From germline, CDR1 is LNHDA and CDR2 SQIVND (reference sequence). This CDR3 is built from 14 residues. CDR3 coding DNA: TGTGCCAGTAACAGGGGAGAAGGGTACACTGAAGCTTTCTTT. Translated, it gives CASNRGEGYTEAFF.

J is TRBJ1-5 and V is TRBV4-3; maybe TRBD1 (5 bases). Trimming removed 0 bases at V and 6 bases at J, with 12 bases between. Germline CDR1 is LGHNA and CDR2 is YSLEER. The CDR3 spans 15 residues. The CDR3 DNA reads as TGCGCCAGCAGCCAAGACAGGGCTTCAAGTCAGCCCCAGCATTTT. Translating gives CASSQDRASSQPQHF.

V is TRBV30 and J is TRBJ2-7, with TRBD2 matching over 10 bases. Germline CDR1 is GTSNPN and CDR2 is SVGIG (reference sequence). The V and J ends lost 8 bases and 4 bases, in that order; junction bases with no gene match: 5. The CDR3 is 12 amino acids. CDR3 nucleotides: TGTGCCGGTACGACTAGCGGGTACGAGCAGTACTTC. Amino acids: CAGTTSGYEQYF.

This rearrangement joins TRBV11-2 to TRBJ2-2, with no clear D. This CDR3 region has 15 residues. Trimming stripped 1 base from V and 3 bases from J, with 9 bases between. Germline assignment: CDR1 SGHAT and CDR2 FQNNGV. CDR3 sequence: CASSLARPYTGELFF. The DNA of the CDR3 is TGTGCCAGCAGCTTAGCTCGTCCATACACCGGGGAGCTGTTTTTT.

This clone was seen only a few times. The V call is TRBV19, the J call TRBJ1-5, with 7 bases that match TRBD1. Germline values: CDR1 LNHDA, CDR2 SQIVND (reference sequence). The trim removed 5 bases at V and 5 bases at J, leaving 6 bases unmatched. This CDR3 spans 14 amino acids. The CDR3 nucleotides are TGTGCCAGTAGTCCAGACAGGGCCCATCAGCCCCAGCATTTT. This encodes CASSPDRAHQPQHF.

This clone was observed once. The chain couples TRBV28 to TRBJ2-1; 8 nucleotides agree with TRBD1. Germline V gene data show CDR1 as MDHEN and CDR2 as SYDVKM. The CDR3 sequence is 14 residues long. J was trimmed by 6 bases and V by 5 bases; bases with no gene match: 6. CDR3 sequence: CASSMTGDGNEQFF. In nucleotides, the CDR3 is TGTGCCAGCAGTATGACAGGGGACGGCAATGAGCAGTTCTTC.

V and J are TRBV27 and TRBJ2-2, with TRBD1 identical over 9 bases. V was clipped by 5 bases and J by 5 bases; unmatched bases: 9. This CDR3 is 16 amino acids long. The germline gives CDR1 MNHEY, CDR2 SMNVEV (reference sequence). CDR3 amino acids: CASSPWTGEGTGELFF. The DNA of the CDR3 is TGTGCCAGCAGTCCCTGGACAGGGGAAGGAACCGGGGAGCTGTTTTTT.

This clone has only a few counts. The genes are TRBV23-1 and TRBJ1-5, with unresolved D. TRBV23-1 is treated as an ORF (open reading frame) with a function not yet certain. This CDR3 has 18 amino acids. Trimming took 0 bases from V and 0 from J, leaving 15 bases between them. The CDR3 is CASSQSSVQQYSNQPQHF. The CDR3 coding sequence is TGCGCCAGCAGTCAATCTTCGGTACAGCAGTATAGCAATCAGCCCCAGCATTTT.

The chain uses TRBV15 and TRBJ1-5; 8 nucleotides agree with TRBD1. The ends lost 0 bases at V and 0 bases at J; junction bases unmatched: 4. In germline, CDR1 is LNHNV, CDR2 YYDKDF (reference sequence). The CDR3 is 17 amino acids. The CDR3 DNA is TGTGCCACCAGCAGAGATCGGCAGGGGGCTAGCAATCAGCCCCAGCATTTT. Its protein product is CATSRDRQGASNQPQHF. Full variable domain (rest looked up from reference TRBV15 and TRBJ1-5): DAMVIQNPRYQVTQFGKPVTLSCSQTLNHNVMYWYQQKSSQAPKLLFHYYDKDFNNEADTPDNFQSRRPNTSFCFLDIRSPGLGDTAMYLCATSRDRQGASNQPQHFGDGTRLSIL.

The genes are TRBV4-3 and TRBJ2-3; 8 bases are shared with TRBD2. CDR1 is LGHNA and CDR2 is YSLEER in the germline V gene. The CDR3 length is 17 residues. The junction had 9 bases not matched to a gene; V was cut back by 0 bases and J by 4 bases. CDR3 DNA: TGCGCCAGCAGCCAAGACCCGCCTAGCGGGTTCCCAGATACGCAGTATTTT. Protein product: CASSQDPPSGFPDTQYF.

The chain combines TRBV5-6 with TRBJ1-5; unclear D gene. This CDR3 is 12 amino acids long. Germline V gene lookup returns CDR1 SGHDT and CDR2 YYEEEE. The V end lost 2 bases, the J end lost 8 bases, and 8 bases lay between the germline ends. CDR3 in amino acids: CASSLLGKPQHF. In DNA form, the CDR3 reads TGTGCCAGCAGCTTACTAGGGAAGCCCCAGCATTTT. The full variable domain, its missing parts supplied by reference TRBV5-6 and TRBJ1-5, is DAGVTQSPTHLIKTRGQQVTLRCSPKSGHDTVSWYQQALGQGPQFIFQYYEEEERQRGNFPDRFSGHQFPNYSSELNVNALLLGDSALYLCASSLLGKPQHFGDGTRLSIL.

V is TRBV7-3 and J is TRBJ1-5, with D unresolved. The V gene lost 10 bases and the J gene lost 0 bases, with 22 bases spanning the gap. The CDR3 has 17 amino acids. Looked up from germline, CDR1 is SGHTA and CDR2 is FQGTGA. The CDR3 DNA follows: TGTGCCACCCCTAACCCACAGTTTCCCTATAGCAATCAGCCCCAGCATTTT. Translated, it gives CATPNPQFPYSNQPQHF. Full variable domain (missing parts from reference TRBV7-3 and TRBJ1-5): GAGVSQTPSNKVTEKGKYVELRCDPISGHTALYWYRQSLGQGPEFLIYFQGTGAADDSGLPNDRFFAVRPEGSVSTLKIQRTERGDSAVYLCATPNPQFPYSNQPQHFGDGTRLSIL.

This chain joins TRBV28 and TRBJ2-2, with D hard to call. The V gene's germline CDR1 is MDHEN and CDR2 SYDVKM. The CDR3 spans 14 residues. V was trimmed by 11 bases and J by 1 base, leaving 14 bases between them. The CDR3 nucleotides are TGTGCCTCGGAACTAAGTCTGAACACCGGGGAGCTGTTTTTT. It codes for CASELSLNTGELFF.

There are a few counts of this clone. Other DNA sequences in this sample translate to the same CDR3. The chain recombines TRBV11-2 with TRBJ2-6; D is unresolved. The CDR3 covers 12 residues. Germline CDR1 reads SGHAT; CDR2 reads FQNNGV. The V end lost 8 bases, the J end lost 1 base, and 3 bases lay between the germline ends. For the CDR3, the DNA is TGTGCCAGCGTTTCTGGGGCCAACGTCCTGACTTTC. Its protein product is CASVSGANVLTF.

This clone was observed a single time. The rearrangement links TRBV13 to TRBJ1-4; tentatively, D is TRBD1 (5 bases). Trimming left V 1 base short and J 4 bases short, with 16 bases between. This CDR3 has 17 residues. Germline lookup yields CDR1 PRHDT and CDR2 FYEKMQ (reference sequence). The CDR3 nucleotides are TGTGCCAGCAGCTTAGCAGTTAAGGGGCAGAGTAATGAAAAACTGTTTTTT. Its protein is CASSLAVKGQSNEKLFF. Using reference TRBV13 and TRBJ1-4 for the parts outside the CDR3, the full variable domain is AAGVIQSPRHLIKEKRETATLKCYPIPRHDTVYWYQQGPGQDPQFLISFYEKMQSDKGSIPDRFSAQQFSDYHSELNMSSLELGDSALYFCASSLAVKGQSNEKLFFGSGTQLSVL.

This clone was seen a handful of times. The chain joins TRBV19 to TRBJ1-6, with a weak D call TRBD1 (5 bases). The CDR3 totals 14 residues. CDR1 is LNHDA and CDR2 is SQIVND in the germline V gene (reference sequence). The V end was cut by 3 bases, the J end by 9 bases, with 12 bases between. Here the CDR3 reads CASSMGTIRSPLHF. CDR3 nucleotide sequence: TGTGCCAGTAGTATGGGGACGATACGTTCACCCCTCCACTTT.

The rearrangement uses TRBV29-1 and TRBJ1-2; TRBD1 matches 7 bases. This CDR3 is 14 amino acids long. Germline V gene sequence: CDR1 SQVTM, CDR2 ANQGSEA. Trimming cost V 4 bases and J 3 bases; bases outside gene matches: 8. CDR3 protein: CSVGGAGQHYGYTF. Written as DNA, the CDR3 is TGCAGCGTTGGAGGGGCGGGACAGCACTATGGCTACACCTTC.

J is TRBJ1-5 and V is TRBV29-1; D is ambiguous. V gave up 5 bases and J gave up 3 bases, with 17 bases separating them. Germline CDR1 reads SQVTM; CDR2 reads ANQGSEA. The CDR3 length is 15 residues. The CDR3 sequence is CSVILRAGLNQPQHF. CDR3 bases: TGCAGCGTTATCTTGCGGGCAGGCCTCAATCAGCCCCAGCATTTT.

This clone was observed once. The chain links TRBV30 to TRBJ2-7, with D possibly TRBD1 on 5 matching bases. The germline gives CDR1 GTSNPN, CDR2 SVGIG (reference sequence). Trimming took off 2 bases at V and 4 bases at J, with 15 bases between the two ends. The CDR3 is made up of 14 amino acids. CDR3 sequence (DNA): TGTGCCTGGAGTAAGTTTACAGGACCTTACGAGCAGTACTTC. This codes for CAWSKFTGPYEQYF. Full variable domain (remainder filled in from reference TRBV30 and TRBJ2-7): SQTIHQWPATLVQPVGSPLSLECTVEGTSNPNLYWYRQAAGRGLQLLFYSVGIGQISSEVPQNLSASRPQDRQFILSSKKLLLSDSGFYLCAWSKFTGPYEQYFGPGTRLTVT.

This clone occurred once. The chain is built from TRBV4-3 and TRBJ2-7; D unclear. The CDR3 is 15 amino acids. With 0 bases removed from V and 3 bases from J, the gap between germline ends came to 12 bases. The germline V gene has CDR1 LGHNA and CDR2 YSLEER. This chain's CDR3 is CASSQEGSPLYEQYF. The CDR3 DNA reads TGCGCCAGCAGCCAAGAGGGCAGTCCCCTCTACGAGCAGTACTTC.

Here the CDR3 reads CASSVGYGDTQYF. CDR3 in DNA: TGTGCCAGCAGCGTAGGATATGGAGATACGCAGTATTTT. The chain is built from TRBV9 and TRBJ2-3; D gene uncertain. Trimming cost V 0 bases and J 5 bases, with 7 bases left between them. CDR3 size: 13 residues. Germline V gives CDR1 SGDLS, CDR2 YYNGEE.

The chain recombines TRBV14 with TRBJ2-1; unclear D gene. Germline assignment: CDR1 SGHDN and CDR2 FVKESK. With 0 bases removed from V and 4 bases from J, the gap between germline ends came to 4 bases. CDR3 length: 13 amino acids. The chain's CDR3 is CASSQEWYNEQFF. DNA of the CDR3: TGTGCCAGCAGCCAAGAGTGGTACAATGAGCAGTTCTTC. The variable domain in full, completed from reference TRBV14 and TRBJ2-1, reads EAGVTQFPSHSVIEKGQTVTLRCDPISGHDNLYWYRRVMGKEIKFLLHFVKESKQDESGMPNNRFLAERTGGTYSTLKVQPAELEDSGVYFCASSQEWYNEQFFGPGTRLTVL.

The sample holds a few counts of this clone. V gene TRBV7-3 combines with J gene TRBJ2-2; D gene uncertain. The CDR3 covers 11 residues. Germline V gene data show CDR1 as SGHTA and CDR2 as FQGTGA. V lost 7 bases and J 0 bases, leaving 0 bases between the germline ends. This CDR3 reads CASTNTGELFF. CDR3 coding DNA: TGTGCCAGCACGAACACCGGGGAGCTGTTTTTT. Supplemented by reference TRBV7-3 and TRBJ2-2, the full variable domain reads GAGVSQTPSNKVTEKGKYVELRCDPISGHTALYWYRQSLGQGPEFLIYFQGTGAADDSGLPNDRFFAVRPEGSVSTLKIQRTERGDSAVYLCASTNTGELFFGEGSRLTVL.

This clone appeared a few times. J is TRBJ2-7 and V is TRBV30; 10 bases are a match to TRBD1. Germline trimming cut 3 bases from V and 0 bases from J; bases unmatched to any gene: 2. Germline lookup yields CDR1 GTSNPN and CDR2 SVGIG (reference sequence). The CDR3 sequence is 14 residues long. CDR3 DNA: TGTGCCTGGAGGGGACAGGGGACCTCCTACGAGCAGTACTTC. Residues: CAWRGQGTSYEQYF.

The genes are TRBV29-1 and TRBJ1-3; no definite D call. This CDR3 comprises 15 residues. V dropped 0 bases and J dropped 4 bases, with 13 bases sitting between them. From germline, CDR1 is SQVTM and CDR2 ANQGSEA. The DNA of the CDR3 is TGCAGCGTTGAAGATCCCCGCCAGTCCGGAAACACCATATATTTT. Translated: CSVEDPRQSGNTIYF.